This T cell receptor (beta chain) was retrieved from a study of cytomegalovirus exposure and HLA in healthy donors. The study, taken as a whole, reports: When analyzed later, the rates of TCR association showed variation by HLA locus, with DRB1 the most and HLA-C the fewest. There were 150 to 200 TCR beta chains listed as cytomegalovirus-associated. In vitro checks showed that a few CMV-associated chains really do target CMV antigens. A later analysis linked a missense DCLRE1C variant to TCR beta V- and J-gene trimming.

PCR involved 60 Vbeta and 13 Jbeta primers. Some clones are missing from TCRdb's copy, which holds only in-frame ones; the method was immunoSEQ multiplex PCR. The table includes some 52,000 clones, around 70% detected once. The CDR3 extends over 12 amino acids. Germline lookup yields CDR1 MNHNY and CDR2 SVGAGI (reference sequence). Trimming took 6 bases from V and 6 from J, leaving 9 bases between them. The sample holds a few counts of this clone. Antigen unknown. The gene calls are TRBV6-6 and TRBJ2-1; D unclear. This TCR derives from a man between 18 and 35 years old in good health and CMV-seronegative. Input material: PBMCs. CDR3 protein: CASSALGNEQFF. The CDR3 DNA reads TGTGCCAGCAGCGCCCTAGGCAATGAGCAGTTCTTC.